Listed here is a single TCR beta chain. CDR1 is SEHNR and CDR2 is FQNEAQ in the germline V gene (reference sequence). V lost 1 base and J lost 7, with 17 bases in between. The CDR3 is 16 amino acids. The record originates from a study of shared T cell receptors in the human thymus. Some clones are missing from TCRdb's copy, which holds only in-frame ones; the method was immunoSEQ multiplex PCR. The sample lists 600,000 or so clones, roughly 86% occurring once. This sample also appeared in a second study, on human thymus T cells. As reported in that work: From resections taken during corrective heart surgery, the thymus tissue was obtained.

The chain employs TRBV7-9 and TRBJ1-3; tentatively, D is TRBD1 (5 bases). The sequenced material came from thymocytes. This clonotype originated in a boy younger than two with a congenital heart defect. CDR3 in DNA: TGTGCCAGCAGCTTAGTCAGGCGGGGGGGATCGAACACCATATATTTT. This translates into CASSLVRRGGSNTIYF.